The 8 T cell receptor beta chains below were found in one sample sequenced in a study of Ad26.COV2.S vaccination and SARS-CoV-2 variants. Specified treatment: roughly 19 received Ad26.COV2.S at low or high dose, single or two shots; about 5 received placebo; per-sample allocation not given. Specimens were obtained on day 63 following the first vaccine or placebo injection. Clones were sequenced by immunoSEQ multiplex PCR, and TCRdb holds only the in-frame ones, with some missing. Counted here are a few hundred thousand clones, approximately 90% occurring once; the ten biggest clones make up around 1.7%. Sequences were derived from peripheral blood, sampled in a trial of Ad26.COV2.S vaccine versus placebo. The source is a person aged 18-60 years who received the Ad26.COV2.S COVID-19 vaccine or a placebo.

The genes are TRBV3-1 (or the pseudogene TRBV3-2) and TRBJ2-3; D call uncertain. CDR1 is LGHDT and CDR2 is YNNKEL in the germline V gene (reference sequence). The CDR3 runs 15 residues. V was shortened by 0 bases and J by 4 bases, with 11 bases between the two germline ends. CDR3 protein: CASSQDRLEPDTQYF. CDR3 in DNA: TGTGCCAGCAGCCAAGACCGGCTAGAGCCAGATACGCAGTATTTT.

This CDR3 is CASSSLQGAEAFF. CDR3 nucleotide sequence: TGCGCCAGCAGCTCCCTCCAGGGCGCTGAAGCTTTCTTT. The rearrangement joins TRBV5-1 to TRBJ1-1; TRBD1 might be the D (5 bases). This CDR3 has 13 residues. Trimming cost V 3 bases and J 6 bases, with 12 bases left between them. CDR1 SGHRS and CDR2 YFSETQ come from the germline V gene.

This chain links TRBV18 with TRBJ2-2, with a weak D call TRBD2 (6 bases). Germline lookup yields CDR1 KGHSH and CDR2 LQKENI. Trimming removed 2 bases from V and 5 bases from J, with 15 bases in between. This CDR3 region has 16 residues. The CDR3 loop reads CASSPIQGGGTGELFF. The CDR3 bases are TGTGCCAGCTCACCAATCCAGGGAGGTGGGACCGGGGAGCTGTTTTTT.

The V and J genes are TRBV9 and TRBJ1-2, with no clear D. CDR1 SGDLS and CDR2 YYNGEE come from the germline V gene. V lost 0 bases, J lost 5 bases, and 11 bases lay in between. There are 14 residues in the CDR3. The CDR3 loop is CASSVASTEYGYTF. CDR3 sequence (DNA): TGTGCCAGCAGCGTAGCTTCGACCGAGTATGGCTACACCTTC.

The chain joins TRBV20-1 to TRBJ2-5; no clear D. V lost 1 base to trimming and J lost 5 bases, with 5 bases between them. CDR3 length equals 11 residues. The germline gives CDR1 DFQATT, CDR2 SNEGSKA (reference sequence). The CDR3 nucleotides read TGCAGTGCTAGAGGAGCGGAGACCCAGTACTTC. As protein: CSARGAETQYF.

The chain recombines TRBV9 with TRBJ2-6; TRBD2 matches at 10 bases. V was clipped by 2 bases and J by 0 bases; unmatched bases: 8. The CDR3 has 19 residues. Germline V gives CDR1 SGDLS, CDR2 YYNGEE. The CDR3: CASSVTLAGGSSGANVLTF. The CDR3 nucleotides read TGTGCCAGCAGCGTCACCTTAGCGGGGGGCAGCTCTGGGGCCAACGTCCTGACTTTC.

V and J are TRBV15 and TRBJ2-1; D is undetermined. Germline V gives CDR1 LNHNV, CDR2 YYDKDF (reference sequence). This CDR3 is built from 13 residues. Trimming left V 0 bases short and J 8 bases short, with 8 bases between. The CDR3 region has the DNA TGTGCCACCAGCAGAGATCTAGGCGATGAGCAGTTCTTC. Its protein product is CATSRDLGDEQFF.

This clone was seen a few times. The rearrangement links TRBV19 to TRBJ1-1; D possibly corresponds to TRBD1 (5 bases). V shed 7 bases and J shed 1 base, with 10 bases lying between them. This CDR3 contains 13 residues. CDR1 LNHDA and CDR2 SQIVND come from the germline V gene (reference sequence). CDR3 protein: CASIGDPNTEAFF. CDR3 nucleotides: TGTGCCAGTATTGGGGACCCGAACACTGAAGCTTTCTTT. The full variable domain, rest sourced from reference TRBV19 and TRBJ1-1, is DGGITQSPKYLFRKEGQNVTLSCEQNLNHDAMYWYRQDPGQGLRLIYYSQIVNDFQKGDIAEGYSVSREKKESFPLTVTSAQKNPTAFYLCASIGDPNTEAFFGQGTRLTVV.